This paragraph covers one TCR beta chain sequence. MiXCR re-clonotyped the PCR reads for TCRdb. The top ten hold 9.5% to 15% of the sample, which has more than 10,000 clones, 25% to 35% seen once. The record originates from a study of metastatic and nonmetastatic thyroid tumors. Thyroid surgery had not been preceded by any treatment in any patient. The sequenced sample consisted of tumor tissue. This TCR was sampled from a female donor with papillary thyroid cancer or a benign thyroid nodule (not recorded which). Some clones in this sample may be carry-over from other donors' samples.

The chain's CDR3 is CASSQLNREIYGYTF. CDR3 DNA: TGTGCCAGCAGCCAACTAAACAGGGAGATTTATGGCTACACCTTC. The V gene is TRBV12-3 or TRBV12-4, the J gene TRBJ1-2, with D perhaps matching TRBD1 (6 bases). The CDR3 runs 15 residues. V was clipped by 6 bases and J by 5 bases, with 19 bases between them.